A single sample is the source of the 17 T cell receptor beta chains below, sequenced in a study of T cell responses to AZD1222 COVID-19 vaccine. The table came from immunoSEQ multiplex PCR; TCRdb's copy has only in-frame clones and leaves some out. This sample has around 270,000 clones, with around 93% found just once. The source material was peripheral blood, sampled 28 days after the second AZD1222 dose. The receptor set was obtained from an adult who received the AZD1222 COVID-19 vaccine.

The CDR3, as DNA: TGTGCCACCAGCAGAGACACAGGGGACACCGGGGAGCTGTTTTTT. Translation gives CATSRDTGDTGELFF. This chain uses TRBV15 with TRBJ2-2, with 7 bases aligning to TRBD1. The CDR3 totals 15 residues. Trimming cost V 0 bases and J 3 bases; bases outside gene matches: 1. CDR1 and CDR2 from the germline V gene are LNHNV and YYDKDF (reference sequence). The full variable domain, completed using reference TRBV15 and TRBJ2-2, is DAMVIQNPRYQVTQFGKPVTLSCSQTLNHNVMYWYQQKSSQAPKLLFHYYDKDFNNEADTPDNFQSRRPNTSFCFLDIRSPGLGDTAMYLCATSRDTGDTGELFFGEGSRLTVL.

Only a few counts were recorded for this clone. The chain has TRBV28 and TRBJ1-3; D is uncertain. The V end was cut by 6 bases, the J end by 0 bases, with 18 bases between. CDR3 length: 17 amino acids. Germline loops: CDR1 MDHEN, CDR2 SYDVKM. The CDR3 here is CASSRRSWGNSGNTIYF. CDR3 nucleotide sequence: TGTGCCAGCAGCCGCCGGTCCTGGGGAAACTCTGGAAACACCATATATTTT.

The J gene is TRBJ2-5, the V gene TRBV19, with D uncertain. The germline V gene has CDR1 LNHDA and CDR2 SQIVND (reference sequence). The CDR3 has 13 residues. V shed 4 bases and J shed 1 base, with 7 bases lying between them. Here the CDR3 reads CASSRSVQETQYF. The CDR3, as DNA: TGTGCCAGTAGTAGGAGTGTCCAAGAGACCCAGTACTTC.

V usage is TRBV28 and J usage is TRBJ2-6; TRBD1 is a possible D gene (6 bases). Trimming removed 2 bases at V and 0 bases at J, with 17 bases between. Germline CDR1 and CDR2: MDHEN and SYDVKM. This CDR3 is built from 19 residues. CDR3 residues: CASSLGPGQPRSGANVLTF. CDR3 DNA sequence: TGTGCCAGCAGTTTAGGCCCCGGACAGCCGCGCTCTGGGGCCAACGTCCTGACTTTC.

V is TRBV2 and J is TRBJ1-2, with unresolved D. Trimming pared 10 bases from V and 2 bases from J, leaving 11 bases between. CDR1 SNHLY and CDR2 FYNNEI come from the germline V gene. The CDR3 length is 12 residues. The CDR3 DNA is TGTGCCACCGCCCCAGAGAACTATGGCTACACCTTC. Translating it yields CATAPENYGYTF. The full variable domain, with the rest looked up from reference TRBV2 and TRBJ1-2, is EPEVTQTPSHQVTQMGQEVILRCVPISNHLYFYWYRQILGQKVEFLVSFYNNEISEKSEIFDDQFSVERPDGSNFTLKIRSTKLEDSAMYFCATAPENYGYTFGSGTRLTVV.

This chain connects TRBV7-2 to TRBJ2-7; 13 bases agree with TRBD2. Trimming cost V 5 bases and J 7 bases; bases outside gene matches: 8. Germline CDR1 and CDR2: SGHTA and FQGNSA. CDR3 size: 15 residues. CDR3 in amino acids: CASSLGLAGDGEQYF. CDR3 bases: TGTGCCAGCAGCCTTGGACTAGCGGGAGACGGAGAGCAGTACTTC. The full variable domain, rest sourced from reference TRBV7-2 and TRBJ2-7, is GAGVSQSPSNKVTEKGKDVELRCDPISGHTALYWYRQSLGQGLEFLIYFQGNSAPDKSGLPSDRFSAERTGGSVSTLTIQRTQQEDSAVYLCASSLGLAGDGEQYFGPGTRLTVT.

The chain recombines TRBV2 with TRBJ2-7; 11 bases match TRBD1. Germline loops: CDR1 SNHLY, CDR2 FYNNEI. V trimming: 4 bases; J trimming: 5 bases; junction bases outside the gene matches: 4. This CDR3 spans 14 amino acids. The CDR3 sequence: CASSARTGGNEQYF. CDR3 coding DNA: TGTGCCAGCAGTGCCAGGACAGGGGGCAACGAGCAGTACTTC.

The chain couples TRBV9 to TRBJ2-1, with TRBD2 identical over 7 bases. Germline trimming cut 4 bases from V and 4 bases from J; bases unmatched to any gene: 11. The CDR3 spans 16 residues. Germline values: CDR1 SGDLS, CDR2 YYNGEE. The CDR3 loop reads CASSLRGSGQYNEQFF. The CDR3, as DNA: TGTGCCAGCAGCCTCCGAGGTAGCGGGCAATACAATGAGCAGTTCTTC.

The rearrangement links TRBV18 to TRBJ1-2; D is possibly TRBD1 (5 bases). This CDR3 has 13 residues. Germline values: CDR1 KGHSH, CDR2 LQKENI. V lost 3 bases and J 6 bases, leaving 11 bases between the germline ends. The CDR3 is CASSPREGDGYTF. The CDR3 bases are TGTGCCAGCTCACCCCGCGAAGGGGATGGCTACACCTTC.

The chain couples TRBV2 to TRBJ2-1; the D is unclear. V lost 4 bases and J lost 1, with 5 bases in between. In germline, CDR1 is SNHLY, CDR2 FYNNEI. The CDR3 has 13 amino acids. The CDR3 DNA follows: TGTGCCAGCAGTGGGTGGTCCTACAATGAGCAGTTCTTC. This translates into CASSGWSYNEQFF.

This clone was found once. This sequence joins TRBV6-6 and TRBJ2-7; D remains unclear. Deletions cut 5 bases from V and 2 bases from J, with 13 bases between. CDR3 length: 14 amino acids. The germline V gene encodes CDR1 MNHNY and CDR2 SVGAGI (reference sequence). The CDR3 is CASSPSDRAYEQYF. The DNA for the CDR3 is TGTGCCAGCAGTCCATCCGACCGGGCCTACGAGCAGTACTTC.

The rearrangement joins TRBV7-9 to TRBJ2-2, with D unclear. Germline V lookup: CDR1 SEHNR, CDR2 FQNEAQ (reference sequence). CDR3 length equals 15 residues. V was trimmed by 5 bases and J by 2 bases, leaving 12 bases between them. Here the CDR3 reads CASSPGQVNTGELFF. In nucleotides, the CDR3 is TGTGCCAGCAGCCCGGGTCAGGTAAACACCGGGGAGCTGTTTTTT. Together with reference TRBV7-9 and TRBJ2-2, the CDR3 gives the full variable domain: DTGVSQNPRHKITKRGQNVTFRCDPISEHNRLYWYRQTLGQGPEFLTYFQNEAQLEKSRLLSDRFSAERPKGSFSTLEIQRTEQGDSAMYLCASSPGQVNTGELFFGEGSRLTVL.

This sequence joins TRBV15 and TRBJ1-5, with unresolved D. The CDR3 runs to 14 residues. V shed 0 bases and J shed 8 bases, with 11 bases lying between them. Germline CDR1 and CDR2: LNHNV and YYDKDF (reference sequence). The CDR3 nucleotides read TGTGCCACCAGCAGAGACATGACCGTAGAGCCCCAGCATTTT. Encoded protein: CATSRDMTVEPQHF.

The sample holds a few counts of this clone. The chain has TRBV5-1 and TRBJ1-2; no clear D. CDR1 and CDR2 (germline): SGHRS, YFSETQ. CDR3 size: 13 residues. Between the trimmed V and J ends, which lost 4 bases and 8 bases, there was a span of 15 bases. The CDR3 coding sequence is TGCGCCAGCAGCCCAGTCCTGAGGGTAGGCTACACCTTC. Translated: CASSPVLRVGYTF.

The rearrangement uses TRBV6-1 and TRBJ1-2; D is unclear. V gave up 3 bases and J gave up 5 bases, with 10 bases separating them. This CDR3 region has 13 residues. Germline V CDR1 and CDR2: MNHNS, SASEGT. In DNA, the CDR3 is TGTGCCAGCAGTGACCCGGCCTTTTATGGCTACACCTTC. It specifies CASSDPAFYGYTF.

The V and J genes are TRBV5-5 and TRBJ1-5; D not certain. Trimming removed 1 base from V and 6 bases from J, with 20 bases in between. In germline, CDR1 is SGHKS, CDR2 YYEKEE (reference sequence). CDR3 size: 17 residues. The CDR3 sequence: CASSLTPFGSSGQPQHF. The CDR3 bases are TGTGCCAGCAGCTTGACCCCCTTCGGCTCTTCGGGTCAGCCCCAGCATTTT.

In nucleotides, the CDR3 is TGTGCCAGCGGGGACCTTAGCAATCAGCCCCAGCATTTT. Translated: CASGDLSNQPQHF. The chain recombines TRBV6-5 with TRBJ1-5; a weak D match, TRBD1 (5 bases). The V and J ends lost 8 bases and 0 bases respectively, with 8 bases between them. The CDR3 contains 13 residues. Per germline, CDR1 MNHEY and CDR2 SVGAGI.